These 26 T cell receptor beta chains were all obtained from the same sample, sequenced in a study of shared clonotypes between healthy human individuals (dated by TCRdb to the early 2020s). Libraries were made using the immunoSEQ multiplex PCR assay. Drawn from immuneACCESS, this table holds only the in-frame rearrangements with V and J called that TCRdb kept. Clones are partly lost; checked studies trace under half to an unresolved V gene and leave the rest unexplained. Across this sample there are roughly 640,000 clones, with 74% seen only once. The ten top clones hold 1.5% to 2% of the sample. Sequencing was done on a sample of memory CD4+ T cells sorted from blood. This sample's cell subset or site label indicates: CD45RA-negative fraction. Receptors originate from a woman in her twenties or thirties in good health.

The chain combines TRBV10-1 with TRBJ2-6, with D hard to call. This CDR3 has 14 residues. CDR1 WNHNN and CDR2 SYGVQD come from the germline V gene (reference sequence). Between the trimmed V and J ends, which lost 3 bases and 2 bases, there was a span of 5 bases. The CDR3: CASSERAGANVLTF. The CDR3 DNA is TGCGCCAGCAGTGAACGAGCTGGGGCCAACGTCCTGACTTTC.

V is TRBV2 and J is TRBJ2-7; the D gene is possibly TRBD2 (5 bases). The CDR3 contains 16 residues. V gave up 5 bases and J gave up 10 bases, with 27 bases separating them. CDR1 is SNHLY, CDR2 FYNNEI, per germline. Written as DNA, the CDR3 is TGTGCCAGCAGTTCGATAAGCGGACCCCCCGAGTCGGAACAGTACTTC. Its protein product is CASSSISGPPESEQYF.

The count of this clone is one. The rearrangement joins TRBV7-3 to TRBJ2-2, with D possibly TRBD2 on 6 matching bases. The CDR3 has 15 amino acids. Looked up from germline, CDR1 is SGHTA and CDR2 is FQGTGA. V was pared by 3 bases and J by 5 bases, with 13 bases between. The CDR3 DNA follows: TGTGCCAGCAGCTTGAACGGGAGATCAACCGGGGAGCTGTTTTTT. It translates to CASSLNGRSTGELFF.

The chain joins TRBV2 to TRBJ1-1; D perhaps matches TRBD1 (5 bases). Germline V lookup: CDR1 SNHLY, CDR2 FYNNEI. V dropped 4 bases and J dropped 4 bases, with 13 bases sitting between them. The CDR3 runs to 14 residues. The CDR3 DNA reads as TGTGCCAGCAGTGGCACGGCCGGGGGCACTGAAGCTTTCTTT. It is translated as CASSGTAGGTEAFF. Full variable domain (rest looked up from reference TRBV2 and TRBJ1-1): EPEVTQTPSHQVTQMGQEVILRCVPISNHLYFYWYRQILGQKVEFLVSFYNNEISEKSEIFDDQFSVERPDGSNFTLKIRSTKLEDSAMYFCASSGTAGGTEAFFGQGTRLTVV.

This rearrangement joins TRBV28 to TRBJ2-7; 10 bases fit TRBD1. V lost 6 bases to trimming and J lost 6 bases; unmatched junction nucleotides: 8. From germline, CDR1 is MDHEN and CDR2 SYDVKM. The CDR3 covers 14 residues. This chain's CDR3 is CASREGTGDSEQYF. The CDR3 DNA follows: TGTGCCAGCAGGGAGGGGACAGGGGATAGCGAGCAGTACTTC.

V is TRBV28 and J is TRBJ2-7; the D gene is possibly TRBD2 (6 bases). Trimming removed 5 bases at V and 3 bases at J, with 11 bases between. The CDR3 is 13 residues long. CDR1 MDHEN and CDR2 SYDVKM come from the germline V gene. CDR3 loop: CASSQLGGYEQYF. CDR3 DNA sequence: TGTGCCAGCAGTCAGCTGGGGGGCTACGAGCAGTACTTC.

This chain connects TRBV11-2 to TRBJ1-1, with 7 bases matching TRBD1. The V segment lost 5 bases and the J segment 5 bases; nucleotides outside the gene matches: 11. CDR1 SGHAT and CDR2 FQNNGV come from the germline V gene. The CDR3 loop spans 15 amino acids. The CDR3, as DNA: TGTGCCAGCAGCCCAACTAGGGACAGCAAAACTGAAGCTTTCTTT. Translating it yields CASSPTRDSKTEAFF.

The V gene is TRBV27, the J gene TRBJ2-4, with 9 bases that match TRBD1. Germline CDR1 and CDR2: MNHEY and SMNVEV (reference sequence). Losses at the gene ends were 5 bases for V and 7 bases for J; bases not matched to a gene: 3. CDR3 length: 13 amino acids. The CDR3 bases are TGTGCCAGCAGTGCCGGACAGGGGAACATTCAGTACTTC. It is translated as CASSAGQGNIQYF.

This clone was recorded once. The chain couples TRBV27 to TRBJ2-7; a possible D gene is TRBD2 (7 bases). The CDR3 is 15 residues long. The V end was cut by 4 bases, the J end by 7 bases, with 20 bases between. Germline V gene sequence: CDR1 MNHEY, CDR2 SMNVEV (reference sequence). The CDR3 DNA reads as TGTGCCAGCAGTTCCCTCCCCGGGGGGCTGCGGGAGCAGTACTTC. Amino acid sequence: CASSSLPGGLREQYF.

The rearrangement uses TRBV30 and TRBJ2-7; 7 bases map to TRBD2. Per germline, CDR1 GTSNPN and CDR2 SVGIG (reference sequence). The CDR3 loop spans 14 amino acids. V trimming: 2 bases; J trimming: 3 bases; junction bases outside the gene matches: 7. CDR3 nucleotides: TGTGCCTGGAGTAATCCCGGGGGGTACTACGAGCAGTACTTC. This encodes CAWSNPGGYYEQYF.

This clone was seen a single time. The gene calls are TRBV4-2 and TRBJ2-3, with 11 bases aligning to TRBD1. The CDR3 spans 14 residues. V lost 0 bases, J lost 8 bases, and 1 base stayed unmatched. Germline V gives CDR1 LGHNA, CDR2 YNFKEQ. Here the CDR3 reads CASSQEDRGRTQYF. The CDR3, as DNA: TGTGCCAGCAGCCAAGAGGACAGGGGGCGTACGCAGTATTTT.

This rearrangement joins TRBV25-1 to TRBJ1-1, with TRBD1 as a possible D gene (5 bases). The V end was cut by 4 bases, the J end by 5 bases, with 14 bases between. Germline lookup yields CDR1 MGHDK and CDR2 SYGVNS. The CDR3 consists of 14 residues. The CDR3 is CASSGLGPWTEAFF. As DNA, the CDR3 is TGTGCCAGCAGTGGGTTGGGGCCTTGGACTGAAGCTTTCTTT.

V and J are TRBV7-2 and TRBJ1-5, with TRBD1 matching 8 bases. CDR3 size: 16 residues. Germline values: CDR1 SGHTA, CDR2 FQGNSA. The junction had 6 bases not matched to a gene; V was cut back by 5 bases and J by 0 bases. In DNA form, the CDR3 reads TGTGCCAGCAGCCACAGGGGGGGGAGTAGCAATCAGCCCCAGCATTTT. Translation gives CASSHRGGSSNQPQHF. Full variable domain (missing parts from reference TRBV7-2 and TRBJ1-5): GAGVSQSPSNKVTEKGKDVELRCDPISGHTALYWYRQSLGQGLEFLIYFQGNSAPDKSGLPSDRFSAERTGGSVSTLTIQRTQQEDSAVYLCASSHRGGSSNQPQHFGDGTRLSIL.

The chain combines TRBV18 with TRBJ2-3; D is unclear. Germline CDR1 reads KGHSH; CDR2 reads LQKENI. V lost 3 bases and J 5 bases, leaving 15 bases between the germline ends. The CDR3 contains 15 residues. The CDR3 sequence: CASSPRTASGDTQYF. In DNA, the CDR3 is TGTGCCAGCTCACCCAGGACGGCCTCGGGAGATACGCAGTATTTT.

This CDR3 is CASSVSGDTEAFF. Written as DNA, the CDR3 is TGTGCCAGCAGCGTAAGCGGTGACACTGAAGCTTTCTTT. The chain couples TRBV9 to TRBJ1-1, with D unclear. Trimming cost V 1 base and J 3 bases, with 7 bases left between them. This CDR3 is built from 13 residues. CDR1 is SGDLS, CDR2 YYNGEE, per germline.

V usage is TRBV19 and J usage is TRBJ1-5; 9 bases agree with TRBD1. Germline loops: CDR1 LNHDA, CDR2 SQIVND (reference sequence). Unmatched junction bases numbered 12, after V lost 5 bases and J lost 7 bases. The CDR3 length is 16 residues. CDR3 sequence reads: CASSPLGTGLEQPQHF. CDR3 bases: TGTGCCAGTAGTCCCCTGGGGACAGGGCTAGAGCAGCCCCAGCATTTT.

This clone was seen once. The chain couples TRBV25-1 to TRBJ2-3; the match to TRBD1 covers 7 bases. After removal of 4 bases from V and 0 bases from J, the junction contained 7 bases not matched to a gene. The germline CDR1 and CDR2 sequences are MGHDK and SYGVNS. The CDR3 is made up of 16 amino acids. The CDR3 DNA reads TGTGCCAGCAGTGGCTCCGGGACAGCTAGCACAGATACGCAGTATTTT. Its translation is CASSGSGTASTDTQYF.

J is TRBJ1-1 and V is TRBV28; possibly TRBD1 for D (5 bases). Trimming left V 6 bases short and J 1 base short, with 12 bases between. The CDR3 runs to 14 residues. CDR1 is MDHEN and CDR2 is SYDVKM in the germline V gene. The CDR3, as DNA: TGTGCCAGCAGAGCTGGACATAAGAACACTGAAGCTTTCTTT. Protein product: CASRAGHKNTEAFF.

CDR3 residues: CASSGRLAGGSSSYNEQFF. For the CDR3, the DNA is TGTGCCAGCAGTGGGCGACTAGCGGGAGGATCTAGCTCCTACAATGAGCAGTTCTTC. This rearrangement joins TRBV6-1 to TRBJ2-1; 13 positions match TRBD2. Trimming at V came to 4 bases and at J to 0 bases, leaving 9 bases not matched to a gene. Per germline, CDR1 MNHNS and CDR2 SASEGT. The CDR3 extends over 19 amino acids.

CDR3 region: CASSLAAGVGTDTQYF. CDR3 DNA sequence: TGTGCCAGCAGCTTAGCGGCGGGAGTTGGGACAGATACGCAGTATTTT. V is TRBV13 and J is TRBJ2-3; 7 positions agree with TRBD2. The CDR3 spans 16 residues. Germline assignment: CDR1 PRHDT and CDR2 FYEKMQ (reference sequence). Trimming removed 1 base from V and 3 bases from J; junction bases left unmatched: 7.

This clone occurred a few times. V gene TRBV30 combines with J gene TRBJ2-7; 8 bases map to TRBD1. CDR3 size: 16 residues. The germline V gene encodes CDR1 GTSNPN and CDR2 SVGIG (reference sequence). Germline trimming cut 0 bases from V and 2 bases from J; bases unmatched to any gene: 9. CDR3 region: CAWSVRVRDRPYEQYF. Here the CDR3 DNA reads TGTGCCTGGAGTGTACGGGTCCGGGACAGGCCCTACGAGCAGTACTTC. Variable domain in full (rest from reference TRBV30 and TRBJ2-7): SQTIHQWPATLVQPVGSPLSLECTVEGTSNPNLYWYRQAAGRGLQLLFYSVGIGQISSEVPQNLSASRPQDRQFILSSKKLLLSDSGFYLCAWSVRVRDRPYEQYFGPGTRLTVT.

The chain is built from TRBV12-5 and TRBJ2-1; D is unclear. CDR3 length: 17 residues. The V gene lost 0 bases and the J gene lost 6 bases, with 18 bases spanning the gap. Germline CDR1 LGHNT, CDR2 FRNRAP. The DNA of the CDR3 is TGTGCTAGTGGTTTGGTAAGCCCCCACAAGGTGGTCAATGAGCAGTTCTTC. Translation gives CASGLVSPHKVVNEQFF. The full variable domain, with the rest looked up from reference TRBV12-5 and TRBJ2-1, is DARVTQTPRHKVTEMGQEVTMRCQPILGHNTVFWYRQTMMQGLELLAYFRNRAPLDDSGMPKDRFSAEMPDATLATLKIQPSEPRDSAVYFCASGLVSPHKVVNEQFFGPGTRLTVL.

CDR3 nucleotide sequence: TGTGCCAGTAGTATTCGTACGCGGGAACAGCCCCAGCATTTT. Its translation is CASSIRTREQPQHF. The chain combines TRBV19 with TRBJ1-5, with D hard to call. Germline loops: CDR1 LNHDA, CDR2 SQIVND (reference sequence). V was cut by 3 bases and J by 7 bases, with 13 bases left in between. The CDR3 spans 14 residues.

This chain links TRBV28 with TRBJ2-7; 8 nucleotides match TRBD1. With 4 bases clipped from V and 4 bases from J, the junction kept 6 bases outside the gene matches. The germline gives CDR1 MDHEN, CDR2 SYDVKM. The CDR3 is made up of 14 amino acids. The CDR3 loop is CASSSPGGVYEQYF. CDR3 nucleotide sequence: TGTGCCAGCAGTTCACCAGGGGGCGTATACGAGCAGTACTTC.

The chain couples TRBV7-3 to TRBJ2-3, with 8 positions matching TRBD2. Looked up from germline, CDR1 is SGHTA and CDR2 is FQGTGA. Trimming at V came to 5 bases and at J to 2 bases, leaving 6 bases not matched to a gene. The CDR3 sequence is 15 residues long. CDR3 region: CASSPTSAYTDTQYF. In DNA, the CDR3 is TGTGCCAGCAGCCCGACTAGCGCCTACACAGATACGCAGTATTTT. The whole variable domain, filled in from reference TRBV7-3 and TRBJ2-3, reads GAGVSQTPSNKVTEKGKYVELRCDPISGHTALYWYRQSLGQGPEFLIYFQGTGAADDSGLPNDRFFAVRPEGSVSTLKIQRTERGDSAVYLCASSPTSAYTDTQYFGPGTRLTVL.

Regarding this clone: Other nucleotide sequences in the sample specify the same CDR3. V gene TRBV7-2 combines with J gene TRBJ2-1, with D unclear. Germline CDR1 reads SGHTA; CDR2 reads FQGNSA. The CDR3 totals 16 residues. Trimming removed 0 bases at V and 0 bases at J, with 9 bases between. The CDR3 DNA follows: TGTGCCAGCAGCTTAGCCGGCGGAGTCTCCTACAATGAGCAGTTCTTC. Translated, it gives CASSLAGGVSYNEQFF. Together with reference TRBV7-2 and TRBJ2-1, the CDR3 gives the full variable domain: GAGVSQSPSNKVTEKGKDVELRCDPISGHTALYWYRQSLGQGLEFLIYFQGNSAPDKSGLPSDRFSAERTGGSVSTLTIQRTQQEDSAVYLCASSLAGGVSYNEQFFGPGTRLTVL.